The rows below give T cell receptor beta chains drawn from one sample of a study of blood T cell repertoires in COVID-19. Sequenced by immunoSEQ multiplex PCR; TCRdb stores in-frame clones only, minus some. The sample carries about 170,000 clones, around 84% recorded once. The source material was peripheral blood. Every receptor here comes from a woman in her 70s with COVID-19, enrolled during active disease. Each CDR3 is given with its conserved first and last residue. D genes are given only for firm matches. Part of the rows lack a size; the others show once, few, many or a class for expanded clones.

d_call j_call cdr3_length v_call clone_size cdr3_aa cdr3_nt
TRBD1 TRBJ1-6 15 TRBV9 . CASSVAGTGSSPLHF TGTGCCAGCAGCGTAGCAGGGACAGGGAGTTCACCCCTCCACTTT
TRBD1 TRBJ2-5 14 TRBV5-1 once CASSRGQGGETQYF TGCGCCAGCAGCCGTGGACAGGGGGGAGAGACCCAGTACTTC
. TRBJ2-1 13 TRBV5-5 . CASSFGLTHEQFF TGTGCCAGCAGCTTCGGACTAACGCATGAGCAGTTCTTC
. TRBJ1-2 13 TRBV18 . CASSPGGNYGYTF TGTGCCAGCTCACCAGGGGGCAACTATGGCTACACCTTC
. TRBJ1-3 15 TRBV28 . CASTPGQKEVNTIYF TGTGCCAGCACGCCGGGACAAAAAGAGGTTAACACCATATATTTT
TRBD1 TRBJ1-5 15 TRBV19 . CASSNPGTENQPQHF TGTGCCAGTAGTAACCCAGGGACAGAGAATCAGCCCCAGCATTTT
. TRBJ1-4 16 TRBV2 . CASRPSYRVTNEKLFF TGTGCCAGCAGACCGAGCTACAGGGTGACTAATGAAAAACTGTTTTTT
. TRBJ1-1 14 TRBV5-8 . CASSDPTGNTEAFF TGTGCCAGCAGCGACCCGACGGGGAACACTGAAGCTTTCTTT
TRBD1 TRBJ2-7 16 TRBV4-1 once CASSQPDRGWRDEQYF TGCGCCAGCAGCCAACCGGACAGGGGGTGGAGGGACGAGCAGTACTTC
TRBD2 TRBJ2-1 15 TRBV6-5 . CASRPGLAGRPEQFF TGTGCCAGCAGGCCGGGACTAGCGGGACGACCTGAGCAGTTCTTC
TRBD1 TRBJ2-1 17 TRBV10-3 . CAIRGVTGQGNYNEQFF TGTGCCATCAGAGGGGTTACGGGACAGGGAAACTACAATGAGCAGTTCTTC
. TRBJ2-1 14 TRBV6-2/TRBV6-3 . CASSTVRRDNEQFF TGTGCCAGCAGTACGGTCCGGAGGGACAATGAGCAGTTCTTC
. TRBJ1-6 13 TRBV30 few CAWSASPNSPLHF TGTGCCTGGAGTGCCAGTCCCAATTCACCCCTCCACTTT
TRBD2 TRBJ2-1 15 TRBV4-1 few CASSQASGSRNEQFF TGCGCCAGCAGCCAAGCCAGCGGGAGTAGGAATGAGCAGTTCTTC
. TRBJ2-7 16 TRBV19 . CASSLVTGFTEWEQYF TGTGCCAGTAGTCTAGTAACGGGGTTCACAGAGTGGGAGCAGTACTTC
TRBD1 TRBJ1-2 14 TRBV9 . CASSVGGGLYGYTF TGTGCCAGCAGCGTAGGAGGGGGCCTCTATGGCTACACCTTC
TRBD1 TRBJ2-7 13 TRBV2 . CASTLGQGGEQYF TGTGCCAGCACTCTAGGACAGGGTGGGGAGCAGTACTTC
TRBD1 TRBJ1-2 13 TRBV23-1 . CASSQRTGPGYTF TGCGCCAGCAGTCAACGGACAGGGCCGGGCTACACCTTC
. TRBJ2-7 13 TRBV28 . CATYSGSTYEQYF TGTGCCACCTACAGCGGGTCCACCTACGAGCAGTACTTC
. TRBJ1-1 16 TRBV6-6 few CASSILYGLMMTEAFF TGTGCCAGCAGCATACTATATGGCCTTATGATGACTGAAGCTTTCTTT
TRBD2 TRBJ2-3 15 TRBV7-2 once CASSLAAGVTDTQYF TGTGCCAGCAGCTTAGCAGCGGGGGTCACAGATACGCAGTATTTT
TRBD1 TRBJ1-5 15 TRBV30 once CAWSGTGGLAGPQHF TGTGCCTGGAGTGGGACAGGGGGCTTGGCGGGGCCCCAGCATTTT
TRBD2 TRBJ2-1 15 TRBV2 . CASREESGSYNEQFF TGTGCCAGCCGGGAGGAAAGCGGGTCCTACAATGAGCAGTTCTTC
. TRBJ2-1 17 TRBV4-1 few CASSQGERPSSYNEQFF TGCGCCAGCAGCCAAGGAGAGCGGCCGAGCTCCTACAATGAGCAGTTCTTC
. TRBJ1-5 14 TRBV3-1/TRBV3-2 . CASSPTGPFGPQHF TGTGCCAGCAGCCCCACAGGGCCCTTTGGGCCCCAGCATTTT
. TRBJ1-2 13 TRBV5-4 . CASSRPGNYGYTF TGTGCCAGCAGCCGGCCAGGCAACTATGGCTACACCTTC
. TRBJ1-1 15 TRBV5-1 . CASSGVGGMNTEAFF TGCGCCAGCAGCGGGGTGGGGGGTATGAACACTGAAGCTTTCTTT
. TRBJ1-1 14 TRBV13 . CASSPWGENTEAFF TGTGCCAGCAGCCCCTGGGGGGAGAACACTGAAGCTTTCTTT